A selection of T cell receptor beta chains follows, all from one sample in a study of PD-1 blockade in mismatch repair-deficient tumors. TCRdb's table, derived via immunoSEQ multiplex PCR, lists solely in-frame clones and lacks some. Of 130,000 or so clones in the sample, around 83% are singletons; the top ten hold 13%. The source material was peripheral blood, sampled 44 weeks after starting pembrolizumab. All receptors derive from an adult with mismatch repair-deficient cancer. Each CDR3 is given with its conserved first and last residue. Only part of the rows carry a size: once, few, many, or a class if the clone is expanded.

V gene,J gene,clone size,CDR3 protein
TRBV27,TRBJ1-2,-,CASSLSLTGGAGQGYTF
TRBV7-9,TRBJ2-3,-,CASSDSPSGSYADTQYF
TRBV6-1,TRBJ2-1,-,CASCRLAAYNEQFF
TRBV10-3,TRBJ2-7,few,CAIRRDLDREQYF
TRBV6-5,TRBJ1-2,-,CASSTPGQYWGYTF
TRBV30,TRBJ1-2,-,CAWSPTGTGFYGYTF
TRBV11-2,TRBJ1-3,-,CASSLERGGGNTIYF
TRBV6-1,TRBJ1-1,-,CASSKTGNTEAFF
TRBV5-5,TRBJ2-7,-,CASSLRIAGVYEQYF
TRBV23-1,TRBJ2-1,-,CASSQSGRAYNEQFF
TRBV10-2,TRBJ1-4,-,CASSADRLNEKLFF
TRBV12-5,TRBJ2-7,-,CASGPNRGYEQYF
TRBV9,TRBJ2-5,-,CASSAPLAGEQETQYF
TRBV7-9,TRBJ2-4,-,CASSGGTSGAKNIQYF
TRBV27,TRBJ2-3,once,CASSFVGTSGSDGTDTQYF
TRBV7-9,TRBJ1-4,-,CASSSLRGAEKLFF
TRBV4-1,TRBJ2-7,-,CASSLTSGTYDEQYF
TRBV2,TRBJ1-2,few,CASSQNYGYTF
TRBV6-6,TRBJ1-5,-,CASSTQGFDQPQHF
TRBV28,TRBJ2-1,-,CASSRPGLPTTSYNEQFF
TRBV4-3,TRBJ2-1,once,CASSQEGVSGAYNEQFF
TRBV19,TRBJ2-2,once,CASRGLGYTGELFF
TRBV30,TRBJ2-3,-,CAWSGMGGGGTDTQYF
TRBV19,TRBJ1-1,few,CATRGTKDTEAFF
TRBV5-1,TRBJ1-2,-,CASSLRDRYYGYTF
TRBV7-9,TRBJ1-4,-,CASTPGAMNEKLFF
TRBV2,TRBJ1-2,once,CASSGTRDTQLDYGYTF
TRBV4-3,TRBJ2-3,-,CASSQDKSQGTTDTQYF
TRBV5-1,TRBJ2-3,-,CASSLRASSTDTQYF
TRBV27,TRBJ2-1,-,CASSLGQGAPEQFF
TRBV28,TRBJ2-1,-,CASRWGASLYNEQFF
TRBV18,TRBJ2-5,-,CASSPGRLTQETQYF
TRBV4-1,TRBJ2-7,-,CASSQDQRTKTYEQYF
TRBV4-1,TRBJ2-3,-,CASSQEQGIVDTQYF
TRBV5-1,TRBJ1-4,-,CASSLGQSNEKLFF
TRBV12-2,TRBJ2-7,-,CAQVVLISYEQYF
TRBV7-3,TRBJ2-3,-,CASSPGTTTDTQYF